This T cell receptor (beta chain) is drawn from a study of cytotoxic CD8 clonotypes in ibrutinib-treated CLL. Trimming took off 7 bases at V and 6 bases at J, with 4 bases between the two ends. The CDR3 loop spans 10 amino acids. Germline-derived CDR1 and CDR2 are SNHLY and FYNNEI. Method: immunoSEQ multiplex PCR; TCRdb's copy keeps in-frame clones and lacks some. This table holds approximately 340,000 clones, approximately 67% found once. This specimen consisted of PBMCs, obtained after 36 months of ibrutinib treatment. V usage is TRBV2 and J usage is TRBJ2-1; no definite D call. This receptor was identified in a human donor with chronic lymphocytic leukemia. The CDR3 region is CASTGNEQFF. In DNA, the CDR3 is TGTGCCAGCACCGGCAATGAGCAGTTCTTC. Full variable domain (rest looked up from reference TRBV2 and TRBJ2-1): EPEVTQTPSHQVTQMGQEVILRCVPISNHLYFYWYRQILGQKVEFLVSFYNNEISEKSEIFDDQFSVERPDGSNFTLKIRSTKLEDSAMYFCASTGNEQFFGPGTRLTVL.